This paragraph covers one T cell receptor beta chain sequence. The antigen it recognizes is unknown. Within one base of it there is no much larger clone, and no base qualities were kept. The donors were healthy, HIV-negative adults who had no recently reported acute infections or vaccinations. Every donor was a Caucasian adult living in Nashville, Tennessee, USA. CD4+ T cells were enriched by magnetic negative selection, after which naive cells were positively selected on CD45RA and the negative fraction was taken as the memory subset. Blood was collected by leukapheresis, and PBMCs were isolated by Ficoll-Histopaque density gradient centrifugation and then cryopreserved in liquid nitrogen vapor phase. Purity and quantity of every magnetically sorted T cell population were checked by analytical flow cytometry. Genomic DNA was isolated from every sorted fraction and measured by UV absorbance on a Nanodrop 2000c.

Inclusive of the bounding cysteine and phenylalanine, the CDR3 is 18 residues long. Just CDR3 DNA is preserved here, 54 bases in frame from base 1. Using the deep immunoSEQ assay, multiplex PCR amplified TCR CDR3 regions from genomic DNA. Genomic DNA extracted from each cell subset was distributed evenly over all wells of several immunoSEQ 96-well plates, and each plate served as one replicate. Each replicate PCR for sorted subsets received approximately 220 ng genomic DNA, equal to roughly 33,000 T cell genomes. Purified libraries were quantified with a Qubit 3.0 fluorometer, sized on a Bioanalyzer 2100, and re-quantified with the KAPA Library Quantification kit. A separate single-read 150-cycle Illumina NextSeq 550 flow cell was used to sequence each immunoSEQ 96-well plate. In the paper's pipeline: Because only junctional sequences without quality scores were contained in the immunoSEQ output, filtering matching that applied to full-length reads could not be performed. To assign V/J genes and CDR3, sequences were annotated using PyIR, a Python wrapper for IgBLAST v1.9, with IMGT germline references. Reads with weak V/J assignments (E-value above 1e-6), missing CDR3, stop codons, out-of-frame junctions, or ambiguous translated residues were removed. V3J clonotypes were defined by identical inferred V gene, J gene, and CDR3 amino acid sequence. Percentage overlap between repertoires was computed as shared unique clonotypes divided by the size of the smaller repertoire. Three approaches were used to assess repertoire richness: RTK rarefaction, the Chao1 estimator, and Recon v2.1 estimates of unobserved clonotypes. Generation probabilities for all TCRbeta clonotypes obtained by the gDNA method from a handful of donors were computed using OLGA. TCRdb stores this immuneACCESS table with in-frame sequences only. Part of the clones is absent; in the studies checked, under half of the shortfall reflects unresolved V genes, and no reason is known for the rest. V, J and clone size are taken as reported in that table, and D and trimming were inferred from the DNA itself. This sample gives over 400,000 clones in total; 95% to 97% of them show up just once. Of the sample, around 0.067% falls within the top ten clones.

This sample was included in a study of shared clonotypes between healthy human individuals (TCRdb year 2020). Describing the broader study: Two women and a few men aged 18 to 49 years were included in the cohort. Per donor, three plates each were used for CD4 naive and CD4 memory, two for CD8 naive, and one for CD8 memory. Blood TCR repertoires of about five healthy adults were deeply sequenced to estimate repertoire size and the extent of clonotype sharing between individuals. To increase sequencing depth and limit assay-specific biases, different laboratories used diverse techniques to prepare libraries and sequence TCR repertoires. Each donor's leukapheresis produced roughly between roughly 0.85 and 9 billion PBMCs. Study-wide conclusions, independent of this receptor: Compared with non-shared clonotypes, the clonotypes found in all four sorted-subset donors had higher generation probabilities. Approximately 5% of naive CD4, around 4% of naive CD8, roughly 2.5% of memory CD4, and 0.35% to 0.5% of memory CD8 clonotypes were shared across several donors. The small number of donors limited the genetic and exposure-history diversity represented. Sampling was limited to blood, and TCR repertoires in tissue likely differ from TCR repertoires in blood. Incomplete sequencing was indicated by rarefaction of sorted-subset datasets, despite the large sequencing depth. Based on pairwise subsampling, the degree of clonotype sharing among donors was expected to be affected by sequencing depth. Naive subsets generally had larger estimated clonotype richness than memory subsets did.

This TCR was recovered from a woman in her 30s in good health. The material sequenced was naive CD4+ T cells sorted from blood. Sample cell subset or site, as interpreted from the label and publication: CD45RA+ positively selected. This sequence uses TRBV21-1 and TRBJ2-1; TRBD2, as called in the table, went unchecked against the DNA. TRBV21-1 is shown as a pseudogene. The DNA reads TGTGCCAGCAGCAAAATCCACCATCTAGCGGGAGCACTCAATGAGCAGTTCTTC. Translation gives CASSKIHHLAGALNEQFF.